The sequence of this T cell receptor (beta chain) was determined in a study of shared clonotypes between healthy human individuals. For the study at large: Three men and two women, aged 18 to 49, were donors.

The protocol was immunoSEQ multiplex PCR, while the TCRdb copy is restricted to in-frame clones and leaves out a portion. The sample yields about 480,000 clones, approximately 79% seen once. All of the donors resided in Nashville, Tennessee, and each was a Caucasian adult. Trimming cost V 4 bases and J 1 base, with 16 bases left between them. The germline CDR1 and CDR2 sequences are MDHEN and SYDVKM. This CDR3 region has 17 residues. A remark on this clone: The identical CDR3 is also encoded by other nucleotide sequences in the sample.

The sequence came from a woman in her thirties or forties in good health. Some clones in this sample may be carry-over from other donors' samples. The V call is TRBV28, the J call TRBJ2-2, with D possibly TRBD2 on 6 matching bases. The sequenced sample was PBMCs. The CDR3 region is CASSYPTGRMNTGELFF. As DNA, the CDR3 is TGTGCCAGCAGTTACCCCACGGGGAGGATGAACACCGGGGAGCTGTTTTTT.